Following are 26 T cell receptor beta chains from one sample sequenced in a study of T cells in Graves' hyperthyroidism and ophthalmopathy. RNA transcripts were the template for amplifying TCR beta CDR3 regions. First-round RT-PCR targeting the TCR CDR3 was performed with the HTBI primer set. Via MiXCR, TCRdb re-called the multiplex PCR reads, giving one row per CDR3 protein. The table lists about 360,000 distinct CDR3 sequences, under 15% of them singletons, with around a tenth in the top ten. The sequenced sample was blood. Receptors originate from a woman under 30 with Graves' hyperthyroidism.

This clonotype was detected only a few times. V and J are TRBV19 and TRBJ2-7; 7 bases match TRBD1. The junction had 10 bases not matched to a gene; V was cut back by 5 bases and J by 0 bases. Germline V CDR1 and CDR2: LNHDA, SQIVND (reference sequence). The CDR3 runs to 16 residues. The CDR3, as DNA: TGTGCCAGTAGTTCCTCACCAGGGGGAATCTCCTACGAGCAGTACTTC. It encodes CASSSSPGGISYEQYF.

This clonotype has only one observation. The rearrangement joins TRBV2 to TRBJ1-3; tentative D call: TRBD1 (6 bases). The CDR3 consists of 14 residues. The V and J ends lost 4 bases and 4 bases respectively, with 11 bases between them. Germline CDR1 reads SNHLY; CDR2 reads FYNNEI. CDR3 sequence: CASSVHGGGNTIYF. The CDR3 DNA is TGTGCCAGCAGTGTACACGGGGGCGGAAACACCATATATTTT.

Many counts were recorded for this clonotype. V gene TRBV20-1 combines with J gene TRBJ2-3; D tentatively reads TRBD1 or TRBD2 (6 bases each). Germline lookup yields CDR1 DFQATT and CDR2 SNEGSKA (reference sequence). The length of the CDR3 is 15 residues. Trimming cost V 6 bases and J 4 bases, with 20 bases left between them. The CDR3 loop is CSAPRAEGGADTQYF. The CDR3 bases are TGCAGTGCCCCGCGGGCGGAGGGGGGCGCAGATACGCAGTATTTT.

This clonotype has at least ten counts. The chain employs TRBV29-1 and TRBJ2-1; no firm D call. The CDR3 spans 12 residues. Germline-derived CDR1 and CDR2 are SQVTM and ANQGSEA. Trimming stripped 4 bases from V and 3 bases from J, with 7 bases between. The CDR3 nucleotides read TGCAGCGTTGTAGGGTACTACAATGAGCAGTTCTTC. Its translation is CSVVGYYNEQFF.

Worth noting for this clonotype: A much larger clone differs by one base, so this may be a read error. V and J are TRBV3-1 and TRBJ2-1; TRBD2 matches 12 bases. The closer fit of TRBJ2-7 to the DNA end suggests the J call may be wrong. There are 16 residues in the CDR3. The V gene's germline CDR1 is LGHDT and CDR2 YNNKEL (reference sequence). In DNA, the CDR3 is TGTGCCAGCAGCCCCGGACTAGCGGGGCTCTACAATGAGCAGTACTTC. It is translated as CASSPGLAGLYNEQYF.

This clonotype was counted at least ten times. This chain joins TRBV18 and TRBJ2-3; TRBD2 matches at 7 bases. V was clipped by 4 bases and J by 3 bases; unmatched bases: 7. Germline V gives CDR1 KGHSH, CDR2 LQKENI. The CDR3 is made up of 15 amino acids. CDR3 sequence reads: CASSRDYLATDTQYF. The CDR3 bases are TGTGCCAGCTCACGGGACTACCTCGCGACAGATACGCAGTATTTT.

This clonotype was seen a handful of times. J is TRBJ1-4 and V is TRBV24-1; D gene ambiguous. This CDR3 is built from 13 residues. Germline V gene sequence: CDR1 KGHDR, CDR2 SFDVKD. Between the trimmed V and J ends, which lost 8 bases and 8 bases, there was a span of 14 bases. CDR3: CATNQLPREKLFF. CDR3 nucleotide sequence: TGTGCCACCAACCAGCTCCCTAGAGAAAAACTGTTTTTT.

This clonotype was found many times. CDR3 DNA sequence: TGCAGTGCTACACGACTTGGGGAGCAACAAGAGACCCAGTACTTC. Protein product: CSATRLGEQQETQYF. This sequence joins TRBV20-1 and TRBJ2-5, with D tentatively TRBD2 (5 bases). Per the germline V gene, CDR1 is DFQATT and CDR2 is SNEGSKA (reference sequence). Deletions cut 4 bases from V and 2 bases from J, with 17 bases between. The CDR3 length is 15 residues.

Ten or more counts support this clonotype. The V and J genes are TRBV28 and TRBJ2-7; 11 bases match TRBD1. CDR1 is MDHEN and CDR2 is SYDVKM in the germline V gene. Germline trimming cut 5 bases from V and 0 bases from J; bases unmatched to any gene: 3. This CDR3 has 15 amino acids. The CDR3 loop reads CASSPGTGGSYEQYF. DNA for the CDR3: TGTGCCAGCAGTCCCGGGACAGGGGGCTCCTACGAGCAGTACTTC.

This clonotype was observed a few times. The chain is built from TRBV9 and TRBJ2-1, with D tentatively TRBD2 (5 bases). Deletions cut 4 bases from V and 8 bases from J, with 19 bases between. The germline V gene encodes CDR1 SGDLS and CDR2 YYNGEE. The CDR3 consists of 15 residues. The CDR3 sequence: CASSPGILLADEQFF. CDR3 coding DNA: TGTGCCAGCAGCCCTGGGATCCTCCTAGCCGATGAGCAGTTCTTC.

The chain carries TRBV9 and TRBJ1-4, with D tentatively TRBD1 (6 bases). V lost 4 bases to trimming and J lost 4 bases, with 8 bases between them. This CDR3 is 13 amino acids long. The germline CDR1 and CDR2 sequences are SGDLS and YYNGEE. CDR3 in DNA: TGTGCCAGCAGCAAGGACAGTAATGAAAAACTGTTTTTT. It yields the protein CASSKDSNEKLFF. The full variable domain, rest sourced from reference TRBV9 and TRBJ1-4, is DSGVTQTPKHLITATGQRVTLRCSPRSGDLSVYWYQQSLDQGLQFLIQYYNGEERAKGNILERFSAQQFPDLHSELNLSSLELGDSALYFCASSKDSNEKLFFGSGTQLSVL.

In its sample, this clonotype was seen a few times. J is TRBJ2-1 and V is TRBV25-1, with D maybe TRBD1 (5 bases). The CDR3 extends over 16 amino acids. Trimming took off 1 base at V and 4 bases at J, with 14 bases between the two ends. Germline V lookup: CDR1 MGHDK, CDR2 SYGVNS. CDR3 sequence reads: CASSESLGAEYNEQFF. CDR3 nucleotide sequence: TGTGCCAGCAGTGAATCCCTAGGGGCGGAGTACAATGAGCAGTTCTTC.

This clonotype was seen many times. The genes are TRBV7-6 and TRBJ1-5; perhaps TRBD1 as D (5 bases). Germline V lookup: CDR1 SGHVS, CDR2 FNYEAQ. The CDR3 sequence is 14 residues long. The germline V and J ends were trimmed by 1 base and 6 bases, with 10 bases remaining between them. The CDR3 is CASSLGGAGQPQHF. The CDR3, as DNA: TGTGCCAGCAGCTTAGGCGGGGCGGGTCAGCCCCAGCATTTT.

This clonotype was observed many times. The chain couples TRBV28 to TRBJ1-5; D gene unclear. The CDR3 extends over 14 amino acids. Trimming cost V 2 bases and J 0 bases, with 5 bases left between them. The germline V gene has CDR1 MDHEN and CDR2 SYDVKM. CDR3 in amino acids: CASSLMHSNQPQHF. As DNA, the CDR3 is TGTGCCAGCAGTTTAATGCATAGCAATCAGCCCCAGCATTTT. Variable domain in full (rest from reference TRBV28 and TRBJ1-5): DVKVTQSSRYLVKRTGEKVFLECVQDMDHENMFWYRQDPGLGLRLIYFSYDVKMKEKGDIPEGYSVSREKKERFSLILESASTNQTSMYLCASSLMHSNQPQHFGDGTRLSIL.

This clonotype showed up many times. CDR3: CSARDGTSMAEQFF. Written as DNA, the CDR3 is TGCAGTGCTAGAGATGGAACGAGCATGGCTGAGCAGTTCTTC. This chain joins TRBV20-1 and TRBJ2-1, with no clear D. Germline V lookup: CDR1 DFQATT, CDR2 SNEGSKA (reference sequence). The CDR3 consists of 14 residues. V lost 0 bases to trimming and J lost 9 bases, with 15 bases between them.

This chain joins TRBV24-1 and TRBJ1-1; D uncertain. Germline V gene lookup returns CDR1 KGHDR and CDR2 SFDVKD. This CDR3 has 13 amino acids. V dropped 0 bases and J dropped 5 bases, with 6 bases sitting between them. The DNA of the CDR3 is TGTGCCACCAGTGATTTGGGCGGAACTGAAGCTTTCTTT. It yields the protein CATSDLGGTEAFF.

This clonotype has at least ten counts. In DNA, the CDR3 is TGTGCCAGCACCGGCGGCTCATCCTACGAGCAGTACTTC. It translates to CASTGGSSYEQYF. V gene TRBV13 combines with J gene TRBJ2-7, with D unresolved. Trimming left V 7 bases short and J 1 base short, with 11 bases between. Germline CDR1 PRHDT, CDR2 FYEKMQ (reference sequence). The CDR3 is made up of 13 amino acids. The full variable domain, with the rest looked up from reference TRBV13 and TRBJ2-7, is AAGVIQSPRHLIKEKRETATLKCYPIPRHDTVYWYQQGPGQDPQFLISFYEKMQSDKGSIPDRFSAQQFSDYHSELNMSSLELGDSALYFCASTGGSSYEQYFGPGTRLTVT.

The sample holds many counts of this clonotype. The chain carries TRBV3-1 and TRBJ1-1, with a possible D match to TRBD1 (6 bases). The CDR3 is 16 residues long. V lost 0 bases and J lost 6, with 17 bases in between. CDR1 LGHDT and CDR2 YNNKEL come from the germline V gene (reference sequence). DNA for the CDR3: TGTGCCAGCAGCCAAGATTGGTCCCCAGGGGATGCTGAAGCTTTCTTT. This sequence encodes CASSQDWSPGDAEAFF.

This chain links TRBV6-1 with TRBJ1-6; maybe TRBD1 (6 bases). This CDR3 spans 15 amino acids. The germline V gene has CDR1 MNHNS and CDR2 SASEGT. Trimming took off 4 bases at V and 7 bases at J, with 14 bases between the two ends. CDR3 DNA: TGTGCCAGCAGTGCAGGACAGTCACGAAATTCACCCCTCCACTTT. This translates into CASSAGQSRNSPLHF.

This chain uses TRBV6-1 with TRBJ1-6, with 8 bases identical to TRBD1. Germline V gene data show CDR1 as MNHNS and CDR2 as SASEGT. The CDR3 extends over 16 amino acids. After removal of 6 bases from V and 7 bases from J, the junction contained 11 bases not matched to a gene. The CDR3 bases are TGTGCCAGCAGGAGAGGGACAGGAGTAGGCAATTCACCCCTCCACTTT. Its protein product is CASRRGTGVGNSPLHF.

This clonotype was seen repeatedly, ten times or more. V and J are TRBV30 and TRBJ2-7; 7 bases agree with TRBD2. The ends lost 4 bases at V and 6 bases at J; junction bases unmatched: 3. The CDR3 consists of 11 residues. The germline gives CDR1 GTSNPN, CDR2 SVGIG (reference sequence). The CDR3 region is CAWTGGGEQYF. CDR3 nucleotide sequence: TGTGCCTGGACAGGCGGGGGCGAGCAGTACTTC.

This clonotype was seen ten or more times. The chain combines TRBV2 with TRBJ1-1; D may be TRBD1 (5 bases). Germline V gene data show CDR1 as SNHLY and CDR2 as FYNNEI. The V gene lost 4 bases and the J gene lost 4 bases, with 16 bases spanning the gap. This CDR3 comprises 15 residues. CDR3 protein: CASSGRTAGGTEAFF. The CDR3 DNA reads as TGTGCCAGCAGTGGAAGGACTGCCGGGGGCACTGAAGCTTTCTTT.

The J gene is TRBJ2-3, the V gene TRBV12-3 or TRBV12-4; maybe TRBD2 (5 bases). Between the trimmed V and J ends, which lost 8 bases and 0 bases, there was a span of 15 bases. The CDR3 spans 15 residues. The CDR3 here is CASALTRASTDTQYF. CDR3 bases: TGTGCCAGCGCCTTAACGAGGGCTAGCACAGATACGCAGTATTTT.

This clonotype has at least ten counts. The CDR3 region is CASSRTAGEADTQYF. The CDR3 region has the DNA TGTGCCAGCAGTAGGACAGCGGGCGAGGCAGATACGCAGTATTTT. This sequence joins TRBV6-1 and TRBJ2-3; tentatively, D is TRBD1 or TRBD2 (6 bases each). CDR3 length: 15 amino acids. Trimming took off 5 bases at V and 4 bases at J, with 16 bases between the two ends. The germline V gene has CDR1 MNHNS and CDR2 SASEGT.

This clonotype was seen many times. This rearrangement joins TRBV11-1 to TRBJ1-1, with D hard to call. The CDR3 runs to 13 residues. The V gene's germline CDR1 is SGHAT and CDR2 FQDESV (reference sequence). V gave up 4 bases and J gave up 1 base, with 7 bases separating them. The CDR3 DNA reads as TGTGCCAGCAGCTCACCCCCGAACACTGAAGCTTTCTTT. Translating it yields CASSSPPNTEAFF.

This clonotype has a count of ten or more. The V call is TRBV7-8, the J call TRBJ1-5; a possible D gene is TRBD1 (5 bases). The V gene's germline CDR1 is SGHVS and CDR2 FQNEAQ. This CDR3 region has 16 residues. V was pared by 5 bases and J by 3 bases, with 17 bases between. CDR3 bases: TGTGCCAGCAGCCTAGTGCCGGGAGGGACCAATCAGCCCCAGCATTTT. Its protein is CASSLVPGGTNQPQHF.